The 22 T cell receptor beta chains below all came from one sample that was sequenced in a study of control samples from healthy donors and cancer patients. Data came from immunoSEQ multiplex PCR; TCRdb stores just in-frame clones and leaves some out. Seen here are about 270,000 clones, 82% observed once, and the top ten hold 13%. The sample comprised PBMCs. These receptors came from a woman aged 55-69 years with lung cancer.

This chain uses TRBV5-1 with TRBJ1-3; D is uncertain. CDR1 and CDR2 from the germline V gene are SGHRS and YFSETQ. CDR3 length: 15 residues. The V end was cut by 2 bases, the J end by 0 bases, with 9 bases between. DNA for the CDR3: TGCGCCAGCAGCTTAAAGGGTCCCTCTGGAAACACCATATATTTT. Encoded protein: CASSLKGPSGNTIYF.

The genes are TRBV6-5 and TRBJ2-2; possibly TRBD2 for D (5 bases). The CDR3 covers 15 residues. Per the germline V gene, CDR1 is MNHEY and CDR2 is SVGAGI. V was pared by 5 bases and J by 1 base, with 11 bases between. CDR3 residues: CASSRGIGNTGELFF. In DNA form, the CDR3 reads TGTGCCAGCAGTAGAGGGATTGGGAACACCGGGGAGCTGTTTTTT.

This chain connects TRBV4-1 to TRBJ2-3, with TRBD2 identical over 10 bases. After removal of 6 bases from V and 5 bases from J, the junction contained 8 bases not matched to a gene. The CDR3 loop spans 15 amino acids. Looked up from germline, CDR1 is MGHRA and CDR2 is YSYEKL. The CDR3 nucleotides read TGCGCCAGCAGGCTACTAGCGGGGAAAGGAGATACGCAGTATTTT. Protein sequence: CASRLLAGKGDTQYF.

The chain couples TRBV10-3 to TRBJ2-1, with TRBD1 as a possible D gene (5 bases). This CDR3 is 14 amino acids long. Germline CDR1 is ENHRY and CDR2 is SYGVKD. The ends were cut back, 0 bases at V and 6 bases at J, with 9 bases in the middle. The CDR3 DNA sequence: TGTGCCATCAGTGAGTCGAGACAGCTCAATGAGCAGTTCTTC. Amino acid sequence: CAISESRQLNEQFF.

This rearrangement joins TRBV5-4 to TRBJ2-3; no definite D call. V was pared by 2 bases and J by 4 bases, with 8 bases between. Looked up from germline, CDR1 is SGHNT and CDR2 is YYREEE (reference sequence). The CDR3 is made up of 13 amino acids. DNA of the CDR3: TGTGCCAGCAGCTTTAACAGCGCAGATACGCAGTATTTT. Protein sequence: CASSFNSADTQYF.

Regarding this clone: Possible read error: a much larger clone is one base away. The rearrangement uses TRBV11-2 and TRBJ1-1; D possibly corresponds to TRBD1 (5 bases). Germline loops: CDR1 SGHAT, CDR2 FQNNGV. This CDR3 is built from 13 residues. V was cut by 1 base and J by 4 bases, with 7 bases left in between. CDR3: CASSLVGGTEAFF. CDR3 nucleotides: TGTGCCAGCAGCTTAGTGGGGGGCACTGAAGCTTTCTTT.

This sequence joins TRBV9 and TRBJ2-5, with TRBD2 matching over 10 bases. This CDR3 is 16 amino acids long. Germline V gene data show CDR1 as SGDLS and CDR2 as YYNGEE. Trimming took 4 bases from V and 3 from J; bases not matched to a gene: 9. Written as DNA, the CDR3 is TGTGCCAGCAGCAGAGGGGCTAGCGGGGGTGAAGAGACCCAGTACTTC. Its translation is CASSRGASGGEETQYF.

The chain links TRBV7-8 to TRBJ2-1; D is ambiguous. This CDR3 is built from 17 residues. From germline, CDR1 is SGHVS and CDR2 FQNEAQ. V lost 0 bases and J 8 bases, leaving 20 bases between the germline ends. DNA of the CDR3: TGTGCCAGCAGCTTAGCGTTCGTCGGTGGGGTGGTCCATGAGCAGTTCTTC. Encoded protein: CASSLAFVGGVVHEQFF.

The CDR3 here is CAISRESSYEQYF. The CDR3 DNA is TGTGCCATCAGTCGGGAGAGCTCCTACGAGCAGTACTTC. The chain employs TRBV10-3 and TRBJ2-7; TRBD2 might be the D (6 bases). CDR3 size: 13 residues. Germline CDR1 reads ENHRY; CDR2 reads SYGVKD. The V and J ends lost 5 bases and 0 bases respectively, with 8 bases between them.

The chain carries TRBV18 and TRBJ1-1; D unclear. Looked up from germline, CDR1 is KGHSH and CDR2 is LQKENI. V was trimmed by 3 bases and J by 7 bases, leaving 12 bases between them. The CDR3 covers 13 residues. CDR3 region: CASSPPNDREAFF. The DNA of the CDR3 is TGTGCCAGCTCACCCCCGAACGACCGTGAAGCTTTCTTT.

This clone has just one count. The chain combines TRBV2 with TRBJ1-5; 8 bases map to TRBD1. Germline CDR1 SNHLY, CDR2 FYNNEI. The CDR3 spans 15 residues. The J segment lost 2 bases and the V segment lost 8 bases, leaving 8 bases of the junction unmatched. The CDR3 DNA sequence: TGTGCCAGCTCAGGACAGGGTCAGGGCAATCAGCCCCAGCATTTT. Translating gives CASSGQGQGNQPQHF.

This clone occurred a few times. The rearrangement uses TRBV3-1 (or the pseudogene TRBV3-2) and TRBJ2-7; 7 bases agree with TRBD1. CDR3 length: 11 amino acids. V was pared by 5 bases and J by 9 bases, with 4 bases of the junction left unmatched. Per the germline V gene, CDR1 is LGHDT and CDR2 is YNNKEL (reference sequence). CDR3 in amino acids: CASSFAGGQYF. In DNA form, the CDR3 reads TGTGCCAGCAGCTTTGCAGGGGGGCAGTACTTC.

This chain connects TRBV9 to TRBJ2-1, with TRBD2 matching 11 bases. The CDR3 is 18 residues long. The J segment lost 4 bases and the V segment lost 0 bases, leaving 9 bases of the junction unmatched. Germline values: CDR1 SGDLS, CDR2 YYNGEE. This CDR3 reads CASSVGAGLAAKYNEQFF. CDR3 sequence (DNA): TGTGCCAGCAGCGTAGGGGCGGGACTAGCGGCGAAGTACAATGAGCAGTTCTTC.

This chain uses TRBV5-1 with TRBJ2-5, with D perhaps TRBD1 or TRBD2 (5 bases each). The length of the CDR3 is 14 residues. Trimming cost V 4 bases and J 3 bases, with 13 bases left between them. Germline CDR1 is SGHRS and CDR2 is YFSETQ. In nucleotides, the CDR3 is TGCGCCAGCAGCCCGGGGACCGCTAAAGAGACCCAGTACTTC. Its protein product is CASSPGTAKETQYF.

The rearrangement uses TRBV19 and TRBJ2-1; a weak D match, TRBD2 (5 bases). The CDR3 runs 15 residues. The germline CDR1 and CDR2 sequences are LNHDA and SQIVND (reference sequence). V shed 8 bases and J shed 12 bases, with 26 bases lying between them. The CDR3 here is CASAPVGGLPIGQFF. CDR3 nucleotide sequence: TGTGCCAGTGCGCCGGTCGGAGGACTCCCGATAGGGCAGTTCTTC.

The CDR3 DNA reads TGTGCCTGGAGCCGTGCTAGGGTAGGATCGGGTACTGAAGCTTTCTTT. It translates to CAWSRARVGSGTEAFF. This chain joins TRBV30 and TRBJ1-1, with D unclear. V was pared by 3 bases and J by 5 bases, with 22 bases between. The CDR3 sequence is 16 residues long. Germline assignment: CDR1 GTSNPN and CDR2 SVGIG (reference sequence). The variable domain in full, completed from reference TRBV30 and TRBJ1-1, reads SQTIHQWPATLVQPVGSPLSLECTVEGTSNPNLYWYRQAAGRGLQLLFYSVGIGQISSEVPQNLSASRPQDRQFILSSKKLLLSDSGFYLCAWSRARVGSGTEAFFGQGTRLTVV.

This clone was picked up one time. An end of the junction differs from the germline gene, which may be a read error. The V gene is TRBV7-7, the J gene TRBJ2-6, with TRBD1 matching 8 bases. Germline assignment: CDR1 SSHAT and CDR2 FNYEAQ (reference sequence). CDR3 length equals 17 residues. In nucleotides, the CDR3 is TGTGCTAGCAGCCCGGGGACAGGAAACTCTGGGGCCAACGTCCTGACTTTC. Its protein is CASSPGTGNSGANVLTF.

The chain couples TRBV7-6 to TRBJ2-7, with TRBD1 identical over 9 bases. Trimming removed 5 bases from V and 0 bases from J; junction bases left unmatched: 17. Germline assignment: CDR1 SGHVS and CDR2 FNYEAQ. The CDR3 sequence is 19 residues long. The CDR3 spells CASSVHRDRAGGDSYEQYF. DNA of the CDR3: TGTGCCAGCAGCGTTCACCGGGACAGGGCTGGGGGAGACTCCTACGAGCAGTACTTC.

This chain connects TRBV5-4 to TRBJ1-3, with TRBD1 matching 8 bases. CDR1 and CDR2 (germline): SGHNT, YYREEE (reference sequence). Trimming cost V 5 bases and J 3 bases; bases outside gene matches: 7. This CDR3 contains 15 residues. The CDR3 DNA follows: TGTGCCAGCAGTATCTCCGGGACAGGTGGAAACACCATATATTTT. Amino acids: CASSISGTGGNTIYF.

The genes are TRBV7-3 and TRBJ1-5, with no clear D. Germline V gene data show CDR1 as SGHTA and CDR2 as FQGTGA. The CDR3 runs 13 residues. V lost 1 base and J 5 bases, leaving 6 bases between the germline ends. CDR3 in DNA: TGTGCCAGCAGCTTAATGGGTGATCAGCCCCAGCATTTT. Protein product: CASSLMGDQPQHF.

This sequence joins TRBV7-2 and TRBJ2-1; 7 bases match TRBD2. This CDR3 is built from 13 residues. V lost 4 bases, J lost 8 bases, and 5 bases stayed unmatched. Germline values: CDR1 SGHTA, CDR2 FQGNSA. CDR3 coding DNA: TGTGCCAGCAGCTCTGAGGCGGGGGATGAGCAGTTCTTC. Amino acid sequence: CASSSEAGDEQFF.

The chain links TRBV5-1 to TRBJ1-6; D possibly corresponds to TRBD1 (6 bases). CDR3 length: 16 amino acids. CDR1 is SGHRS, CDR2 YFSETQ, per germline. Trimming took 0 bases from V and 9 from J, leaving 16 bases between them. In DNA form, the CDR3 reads TGCGCCAGCAGCTTGGGGCAGGGGAAGTCGGGTTCACCCCTCCACTTT. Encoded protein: CASSLGQGKSGSPLHF.